The rows below give T cell receptor beta chains drawn from one sample of a study of neurological immune-mediated disorders. TCRdb fed the 5' RACE reads into MiXCR, producing one record per CDR3 protein. The data show approximately 85,000 distinct CDR3 sequences, over 10% seen once. The specimen was PBMCs. These receptors were taken from a female donor with HTLV-1-associated myelopathy (HAM/TSP). Both conserved end residues are part of each CDR3. Expanded clones are given a class, and other clones once, few, many or no size at all.

>.|TRBV12-3/TRBV12-4|15|TRBJ2-3
CASSWGTGSSDTQYF
>few|TRBV5-6|16|TRBJ2-2
CASSLLGQGTTGELFF
>many|TRBV10-1|15|TRBJ2-3
CASRQGATRASTQYF
>many|TRBV11-2|16|TRBJ2-3
CASSGSGGRLTDTQYF
>many|TRBV20-1|16|TRBJ2-3
CSARDHLAGSIDTQYF
>few|TRBV7-9|14|TRBJ2-7
CASYLWGPNYEQYF
>.|TRBV5-6|15|TRBJ2-3
CASSLVRGSTDTQYF
>many|TRBV6-1|11|TRBJ2-5
CASAHEETQYF
>many|TRBV12-3/TRBV12-4|14|TRBJ1-5
CASSHDPWDQPQHF
>many|TRBV4-1|13|TRBJ2-1
CASSHDPYNEQFF
>many|TRBV28|13|TRBJ1-1
CASKRTGISEAFF
>many|TRBV5-1|13|TRBJ2-7
CASSLEASYEQYF
>many|TRBV4-1|17|TRBJ2-1
CASSPQLAARTNNEQFF
>few|TRBV28|13|TRBJ2-7
CASSFHLMYEQYF
>many|TRBV20-1|15|TRBJ2-2
CSAKAPRQGTGELFF
>many|TRBV5-1|14|TRBJ2-7
CASSRSGQGYEQYF
>many|TRBV20-1|12|TRBJ2-2
CSASRGAGELFF
>many|TRBV29-1|13|TRBJ1-2
CSFLGRENYGYTF